This entry features one TCR beta chain sequence. Per the study methods: By means of reference gene primer amplification, nucleated cell counts were estimated. Produced via immunoSEQ multiplex PCR; TCRdb's table is partial and in-frame only. That table furnishes V, J and clone size, whereas the DNA furnished D and trimming. Among some 340,000 clones listed, 90% to 95% were seen once. The data derive from a study of blood T cell repertoires in COVID-19. Study-level information: The United States, Italy and Spain supplied acute and convalescent COVID-19 samples. In each case, the material was cDNA or gDNA derived from T cells, B-cell-depleted T cells, or PBMCs.

The V segment lost 4 bases and the J segment 6 bases; nucleotides outside the gene matches: 9. Germline V gene lookup returns CDR1 SGHVS and CDR2 FNYEAQ. The CDR3 spans 15 residues. Recruitment covered roughly 24 US areas and drew participants whose ages spanned about 18 to 95 years. Sequencing used PBMCs or T cells enriched from blood (not recorded which). V and J are TRBV7-6 and TRBJ2-1; 7 bases are shared with TRBD2. The sequence derives from a woman in her thirties who had been exposed to COVID-19. The CDR3 DNA is TGTGCCAGCAGCTCCCCTCGGGGAGGGGTCAATGAGCAGTTCTTC. Translating gives CASSSPRGGVNEQFF.